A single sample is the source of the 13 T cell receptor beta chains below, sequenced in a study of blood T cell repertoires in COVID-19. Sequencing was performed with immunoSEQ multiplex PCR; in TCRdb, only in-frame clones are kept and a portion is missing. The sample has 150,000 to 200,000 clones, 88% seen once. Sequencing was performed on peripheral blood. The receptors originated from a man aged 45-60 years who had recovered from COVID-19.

CDR3 in DNA: TGTGCCAGCAGCCCTAGACAGGGCCTTCAGCCCCAGCATTTT. It encodes CASSPRQGLQPQHF. This chain uses TRBV7-2 with TRBJ1-5, with 7 nucleotides matching TRBD1. The CDR3 has 14 residues. V trimming: 5 bases; J trimming: 6 bases; junction bases outside the gene matches: 7. Germline assignment: CDR1 SGHTA and CDR2 FQGNSA. Full variable domain (rest looked up from reference TRBV7-2 and TRBJ1-5): GAGVSQSPSNKVTEKGKDVELRCDPISGHTALYWYRQSLGQGLEFLIYFQGNSAPDKSGLPSDRFSAERTGGSVSTLTIQRTQQEDSAVYLCASSPRQGLQPQHFGDGTRLSIL.

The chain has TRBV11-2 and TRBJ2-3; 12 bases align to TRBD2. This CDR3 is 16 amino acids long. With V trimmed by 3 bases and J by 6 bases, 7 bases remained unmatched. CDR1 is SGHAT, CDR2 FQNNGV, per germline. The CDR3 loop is CASSFGTSGLGDTQYF. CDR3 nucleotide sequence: TGTGCCAGCAGCTTCGGGACTAGCGGGCTGGGGGATACGCAGTATTTT. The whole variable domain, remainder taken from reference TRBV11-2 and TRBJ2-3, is EAGVAQSPRYKIIEKRQSVAFWCNPISGHATLYWYQQILGQGPKLLIQFQNNGVVDDSQLPKDRFSAERLKGVDSTLKIQPAKLEDSAVYLCASSFGTSGLGDTQYFGPGTRLTVL.

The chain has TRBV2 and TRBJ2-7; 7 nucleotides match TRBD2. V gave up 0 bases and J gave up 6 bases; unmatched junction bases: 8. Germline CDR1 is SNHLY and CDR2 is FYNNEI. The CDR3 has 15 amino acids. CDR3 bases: TGTGCCAGCAGTGAAGCGCGAGCGGGAACGGGCGAGCAGTACTTC. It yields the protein CASSEARAGTGEQYF. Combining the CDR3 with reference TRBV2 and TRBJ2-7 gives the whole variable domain EPEVTQTPSHQVTQMGQEVILRCVPISNHLYFYWYRQILGQKVEFLVSFYNNEISEKSEIFDDQFSVERPDGSNFTLKIRSTKLEDSAMYFCASSEARAGTGEQYFGPGTRLTVT.

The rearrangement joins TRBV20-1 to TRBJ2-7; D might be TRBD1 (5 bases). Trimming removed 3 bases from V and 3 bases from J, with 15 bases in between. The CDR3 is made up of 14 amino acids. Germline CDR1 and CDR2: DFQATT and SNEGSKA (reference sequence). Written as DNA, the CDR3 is TGCAGTGCTAGTGACAGCCTACGAGGCTACGAGCAGTACTTC. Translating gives CSASDSLRGYEQYF.

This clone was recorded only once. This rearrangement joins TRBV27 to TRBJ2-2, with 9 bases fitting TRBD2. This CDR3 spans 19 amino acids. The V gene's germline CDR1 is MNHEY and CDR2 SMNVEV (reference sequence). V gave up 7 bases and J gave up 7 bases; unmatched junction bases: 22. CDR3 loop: CASTHKKFASGNGNGELFF. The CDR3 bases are TGTGCCAGCACCCATAAGAAGTTTGCTAGCGGGAATGGTAACGGGGAGCTGTTTTTT.

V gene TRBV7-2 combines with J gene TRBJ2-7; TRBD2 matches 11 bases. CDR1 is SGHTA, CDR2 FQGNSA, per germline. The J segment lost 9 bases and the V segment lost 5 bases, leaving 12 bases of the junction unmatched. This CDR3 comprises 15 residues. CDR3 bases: TGTGCCAGCAGCAACGTAGCGGGAGGGCCATTGGTGCAGTACTTC. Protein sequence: CASSNVAGGPLVQYF. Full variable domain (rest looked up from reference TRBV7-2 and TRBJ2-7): GAGVSQSPSNKVTEKGKDVELRCDPISGHTALYWYRQSLGQGLEFLIYFQGNSAPDKSGLPSDRFSAERTGGSVSTLTIQRTQQEDSAVYLCASSNVAGGPLVQYFGPGTRLTVT.

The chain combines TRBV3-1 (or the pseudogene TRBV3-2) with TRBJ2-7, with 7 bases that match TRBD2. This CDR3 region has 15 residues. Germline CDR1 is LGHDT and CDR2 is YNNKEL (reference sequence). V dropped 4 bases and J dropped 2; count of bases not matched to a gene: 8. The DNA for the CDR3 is TGTGCCAGCAGCCCTTGGGGGGAGGGGACCTACGAGCAGTACTTC. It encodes CASSPWGEGTYEQYF.

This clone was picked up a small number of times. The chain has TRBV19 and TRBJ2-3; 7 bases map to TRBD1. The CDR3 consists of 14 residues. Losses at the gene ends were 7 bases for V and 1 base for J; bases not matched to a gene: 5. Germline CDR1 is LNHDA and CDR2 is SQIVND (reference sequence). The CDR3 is CASTRGTGTDTQYF. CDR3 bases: TGTGCCAGTACCAGGGGGACGGGCACAGATACGCAGTATTTT. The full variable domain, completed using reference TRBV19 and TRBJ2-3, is DGGITQSPKYLFRKEGQNVTLSCEQNLNHDAMYWYRQDPGQGLRLIYYSQIVNDFQKGDIAEGYSVSREKKESFPLTVTSAQKNPTAFYLCASTRGTGTDTQYFGPGTRLTVL.

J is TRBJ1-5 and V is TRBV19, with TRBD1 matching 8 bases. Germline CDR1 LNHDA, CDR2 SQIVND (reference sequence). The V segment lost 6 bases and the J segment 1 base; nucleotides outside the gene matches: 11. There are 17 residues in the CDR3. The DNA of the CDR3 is TGTGCCAGTAGCATTCAACCTCAGGGGGCAAGCAATCAGCCCCAGCATTTT. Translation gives CASSIQPQGASNQPQHF.

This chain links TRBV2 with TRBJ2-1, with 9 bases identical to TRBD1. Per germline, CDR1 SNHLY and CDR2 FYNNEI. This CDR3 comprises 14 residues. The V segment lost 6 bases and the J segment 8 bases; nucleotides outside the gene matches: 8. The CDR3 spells CASRRTGAADEQFF. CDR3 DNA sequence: TGTGCCAGCAGGAGGACAGGGGCGGCTGATGAGCAGTTCTTC.

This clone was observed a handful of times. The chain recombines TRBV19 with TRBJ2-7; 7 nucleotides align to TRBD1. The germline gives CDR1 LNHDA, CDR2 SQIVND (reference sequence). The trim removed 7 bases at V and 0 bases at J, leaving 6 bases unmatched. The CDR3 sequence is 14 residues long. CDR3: CASKATGSSYEQYF. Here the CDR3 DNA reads TGTGCCAGTAAGGCGACAGGGTCCTCCTACGAGCAGTACTTC.

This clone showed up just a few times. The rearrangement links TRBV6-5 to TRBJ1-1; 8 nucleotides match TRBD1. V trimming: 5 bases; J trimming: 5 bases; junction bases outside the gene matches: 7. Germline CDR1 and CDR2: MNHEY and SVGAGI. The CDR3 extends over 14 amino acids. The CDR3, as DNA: TGTGCCAGCAGTCCCGACAGGGGATTTACTGAAGCTTTCTTT. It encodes CASSPDRGFTEAFF.

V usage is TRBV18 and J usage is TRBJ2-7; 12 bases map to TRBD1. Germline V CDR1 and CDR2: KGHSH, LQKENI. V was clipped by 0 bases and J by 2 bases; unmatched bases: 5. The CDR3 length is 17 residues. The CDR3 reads CASSPPRGQGAAYEQYF. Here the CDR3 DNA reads TGTGCCAGCTCACCACCGCGGGGACAGGGGGCGGCCTACGAGCAGTACTTC.